The clone carrying this T cell receptor beta chain was seen once. The sample comes from a study of blood T cell repertoires in COVID-19. Across the study: The origin of the acute and convalescent COVID-19 samples was the United States, Italy and Spain.

Trimming took 4 bases from V and 7 from J, leaving 13 bases between them. The CDR3 has 13 amino acids. The V gene's germline CDR1 is SEHNR and CDR2 FQNEAQ (reference sequence). Here immunoSEQ multiplex PCR was the method, and the copy in TCRdb shows in-frame clones only, minus some. The sample has roughly 100,000 clones; approximately 86% are singletons. Sequenced material: peripheral blood. The origin of this receptor is a man older than 75 with acute or convalescent COVID-19. The rearrangement uses TRBV7-9 and TRBJ1-1, with a possible D match to TRBD1 (6 bases). This CDR3 reads CASSSGTKGEAFF. DNA of the CDR3: TGTGCCAGCAGCTCCGGGACAAAGGGTGAAGCTTTCTTT.